This TCR beta chain stems from a study of immune heterogeneity within non-small cell lung tumors. Across the study: Tumor histology was classified as squamous cell carcinoma in several cases, non-squamous carcinoma in 10 and not otherwise specified in 1.

Bulk tumor gDNA, roughly 600 ng per sample, served as the TCR template. Biopsy collection occurred during surgery, with several far-apart biopsies per primary tumor. Curative surgery was undertaken by patients, who had untreated, newly diagnosed non-small cell lung cancer. Ten or more counts support this clonotype. Its antigen is not known. Multiplex PCR employing 32 V and 13 J primers generated amplicons of the TCR beta CDR3. TCRdb redid the calling of the multiplex PCR reads with MiXCR, one entry per CDR3 protein. The table records some 15,000 distinct CDR3 sequences, over 25% of them present only once. CDR1 DFQATT and CDR2 SNEGSKA come from the germline V gene (reference sequence). The CDR3 loop spans 13 amino acids. The germline V and J ends were trimmed by 5 bases and 1 base, with 11 bases remaining between them. The study's findings and limits: Each patient largely had their own distinct set of high-frequency T-cell receptor beta clonotypes.

The chain couples TRBV20-1 to TRBJ1-1; no definite D call. The clonotype originates from a woman between 50 and 59 years old with non-small cell lung cancer. The source material was lung tumor tissue. CDR3 loop: CSAPPGGNTEAFF. Written as DNA, the CDR3 is TGCAGTGCTCCCCCTGGTGGGAACACTGAAGCTTTCTTT.